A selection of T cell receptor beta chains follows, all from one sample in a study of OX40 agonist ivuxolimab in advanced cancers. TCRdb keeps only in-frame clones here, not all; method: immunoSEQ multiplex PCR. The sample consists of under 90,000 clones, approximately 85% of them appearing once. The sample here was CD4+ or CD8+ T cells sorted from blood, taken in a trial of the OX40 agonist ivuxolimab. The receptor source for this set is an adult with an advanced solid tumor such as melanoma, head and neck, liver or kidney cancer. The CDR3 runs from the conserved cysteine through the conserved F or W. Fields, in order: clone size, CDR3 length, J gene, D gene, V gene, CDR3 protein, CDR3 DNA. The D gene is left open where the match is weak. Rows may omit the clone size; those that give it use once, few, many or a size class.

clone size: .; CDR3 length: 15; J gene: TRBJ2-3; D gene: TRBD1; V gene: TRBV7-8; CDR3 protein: CASSSGTVRSDTQYF; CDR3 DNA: TGTGCCAGCAGTTCTGGGACAGTACGATCAGATACGCAGTATTTT
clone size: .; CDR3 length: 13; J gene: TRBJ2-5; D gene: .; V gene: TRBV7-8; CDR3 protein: CASSRDGQETQYF; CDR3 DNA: TGTGCCAGCAGCCGGGACGGACAAGAGACCCAGTACTTC
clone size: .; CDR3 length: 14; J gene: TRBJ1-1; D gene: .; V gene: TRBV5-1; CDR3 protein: CASSPRGENTEAFF; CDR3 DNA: TGCGCCAGCAGCCCGCGGGGGGAGAACACTGAAGCTTTCTTT
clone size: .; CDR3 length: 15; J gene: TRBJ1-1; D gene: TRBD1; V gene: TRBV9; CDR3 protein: CASSRQTGEVTEAFF; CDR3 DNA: TGTGCCAGCAGCAGACAGACAGGGGAGGTCACTGAAGCTTTCTTT
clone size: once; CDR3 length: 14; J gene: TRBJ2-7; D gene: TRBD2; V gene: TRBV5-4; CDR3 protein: CASRLAGSSYEQYF; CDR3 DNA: TGTGCCAGCAGGCTAGCGGGATCCTCCTACGAGCAGTACTTC
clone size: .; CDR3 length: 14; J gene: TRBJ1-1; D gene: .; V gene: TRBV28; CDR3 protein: CASSVDTQNTEAFF; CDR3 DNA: TGTGCCAGCAGTGTGGACACTCAGAACACTGAAGCTTTCTTT
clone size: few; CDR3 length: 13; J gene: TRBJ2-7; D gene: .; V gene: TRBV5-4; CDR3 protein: CASSPGSSYEQYF; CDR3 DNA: TGTGCCAGCAGCCCGGGCAGCTCCTACGAGCAGTACTTC
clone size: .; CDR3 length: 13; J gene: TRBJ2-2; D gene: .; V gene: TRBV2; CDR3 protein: CASSETGTGELFF; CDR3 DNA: TGTGCCAGCAGTGAAACAGGCACCGGGGAGCTGTTTTTT
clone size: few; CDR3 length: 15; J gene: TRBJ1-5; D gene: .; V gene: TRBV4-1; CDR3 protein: CASSQVRDISQPQHF; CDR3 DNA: TGCGCCAGCAGCCAGGTCCGGGACATAAGTCAGCCCCAGCATTTT
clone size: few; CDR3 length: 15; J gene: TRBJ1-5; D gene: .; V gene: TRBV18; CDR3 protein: CASSPIKGNNQPQHF; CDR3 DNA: TGTGCCAGCTCCCCAATAAAAGGGAACAATCAGCCCCAGCATTTT
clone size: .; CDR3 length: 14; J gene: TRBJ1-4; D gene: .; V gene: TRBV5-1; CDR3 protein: CASSRDTNNEKLFF; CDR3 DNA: TGCGCCAGCAGTAGGGACACAAACAATGAAAAACTGTTTTTT
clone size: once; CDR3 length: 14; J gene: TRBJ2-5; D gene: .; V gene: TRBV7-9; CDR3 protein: CASSLEGGTETQYF; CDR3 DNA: TGTGCCAGCAGCTTAGAGGGGGGGACAGAGACCCAGTACTTC
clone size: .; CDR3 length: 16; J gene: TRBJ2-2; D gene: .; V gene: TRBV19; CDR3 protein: CASSPTRSAGGGELFF; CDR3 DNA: TGTGCCAGTTCCCCAACCCGAAGTGCAGGTGGCGGGGAGCTGTTTTTT
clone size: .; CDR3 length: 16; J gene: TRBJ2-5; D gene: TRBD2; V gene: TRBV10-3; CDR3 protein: CAIRDPGLAGGETQYF; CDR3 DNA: TGTGCCATCAGGGATCCCGGACTAGCGGGGGGGGAGACCCAGTACTTC
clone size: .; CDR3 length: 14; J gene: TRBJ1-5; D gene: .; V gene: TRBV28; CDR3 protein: CASKKEGRWQPQHF; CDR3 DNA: TGTGCCAGCAAAAAGGAGGGGAGGTGGCAGCCCCAGCATTTT
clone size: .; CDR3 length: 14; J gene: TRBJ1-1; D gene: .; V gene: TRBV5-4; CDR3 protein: CASSWGQMNTEAFF; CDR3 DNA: TGTGCCAGCAGCTGGGGCCAGATGAACACTGAAGCTTTCTTT
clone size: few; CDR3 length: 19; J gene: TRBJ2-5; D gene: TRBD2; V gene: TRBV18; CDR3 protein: CASSSRTSGGWTVIETQYF; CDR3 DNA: TGTGCCAGCTCATCCCGGACTAGCGGGGGTTGGACGGTGATAGAGACCCAGTACTTC
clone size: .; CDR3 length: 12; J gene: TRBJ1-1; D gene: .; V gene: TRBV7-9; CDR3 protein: CASSLENTEAFF; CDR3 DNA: TGTGCCAGCAGCTTAGAGAACACTGAAGCTTTCTTT
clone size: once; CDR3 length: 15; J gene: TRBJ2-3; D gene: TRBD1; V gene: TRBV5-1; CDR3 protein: CASSLSTGDIDTQYF; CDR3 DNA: TGCGCCAGCAGCTTGAGTACAGGGGATATAGATACGCAGTATTTT
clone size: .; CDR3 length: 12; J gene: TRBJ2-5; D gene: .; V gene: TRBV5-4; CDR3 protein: CASGGNQETQYF; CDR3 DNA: TGTGCCAGCGGGGGGAACCAAGAGACCCAGTACTTC
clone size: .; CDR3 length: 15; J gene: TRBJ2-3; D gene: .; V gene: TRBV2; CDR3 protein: CASSPDGRLTDTQYF; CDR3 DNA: TGTGCCAGCAGCCCCGATGGGAGGCTCACAGATACGCAGTATTTT
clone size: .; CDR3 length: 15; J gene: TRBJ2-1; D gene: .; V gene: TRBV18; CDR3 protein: CASSPYQGLDNEQFF; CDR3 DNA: TGTGCCAGCTCACCATACCAGGGGCTTGACAATGAGCAGTTCTTC
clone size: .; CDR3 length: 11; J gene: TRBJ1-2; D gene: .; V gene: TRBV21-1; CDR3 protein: CASRPSRGYTF; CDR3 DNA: TGTGCCAGCAGGCCCAGTCGTGGCTACACCTTC
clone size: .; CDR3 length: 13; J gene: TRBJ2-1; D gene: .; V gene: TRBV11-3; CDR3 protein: CASSFTRYNEQFF; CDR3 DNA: TGTGCCAGCAGCTTCACAAGATACAATGAGCAGTTCTTC
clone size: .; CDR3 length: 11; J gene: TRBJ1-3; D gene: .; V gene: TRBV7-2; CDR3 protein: CASSEVGPIYF; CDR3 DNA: TGTGCCAGCAGCGAAGTGGGGCCCATATATTTT
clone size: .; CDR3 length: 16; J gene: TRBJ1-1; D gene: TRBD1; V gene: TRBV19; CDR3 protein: CASSNRPDRVNTEAFF; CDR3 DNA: TGTGCCAGTAGTAACCGCCCGGACAGGGTGAACACTGAAGCTTTCTTT
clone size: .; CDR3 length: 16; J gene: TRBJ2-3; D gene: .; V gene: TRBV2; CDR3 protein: CASSDSRTYNPDTQYF; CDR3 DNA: TGTGCCAGCAGTGATTCTAGGACATATAACCCAGATACGCAGTATTTT
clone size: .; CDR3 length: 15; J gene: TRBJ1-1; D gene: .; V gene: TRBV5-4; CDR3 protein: CASSFRGGMNTEAFF; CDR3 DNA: TGTGCCAGCAGCTTCCGAGGGGGTATGAACACTGAAGCTTTCTTT
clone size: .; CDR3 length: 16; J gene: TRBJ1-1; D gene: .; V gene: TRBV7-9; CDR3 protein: CASSLGSVAPGAEAFF; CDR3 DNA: TGTGCCAGCAGCTTAGGGTCGGTCGCACCGGGGGCTGAAGCTTTCTTT
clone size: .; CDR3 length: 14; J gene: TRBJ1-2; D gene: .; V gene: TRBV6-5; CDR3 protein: CASSYARANYGYTF; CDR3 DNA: TGTGCCAGCAGTTACGCTAGAGCTAACTATGGCTACACCTTC
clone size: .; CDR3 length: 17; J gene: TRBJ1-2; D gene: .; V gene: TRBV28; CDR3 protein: CASSLVKADRSYYGYTF; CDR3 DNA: TGTGCCAGCAGTTTAGTAAAAGCAGACAGGAGCTACTATGGCTACACCTTC
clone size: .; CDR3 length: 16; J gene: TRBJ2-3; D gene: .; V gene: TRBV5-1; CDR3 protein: CASSLGFRPSTDTQYF; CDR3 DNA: TGCGCCAGCAGCTTGGGTTTCAGGCCTAGCACAGATACGCAGTATTTT
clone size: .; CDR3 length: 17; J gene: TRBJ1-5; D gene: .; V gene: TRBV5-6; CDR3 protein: CASSFSIPGISNQPQHF; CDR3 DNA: TGTGCCAGCAGCTTTTCGATTCCGGGGATCAGCAATCAGCCCCAGCATTTT
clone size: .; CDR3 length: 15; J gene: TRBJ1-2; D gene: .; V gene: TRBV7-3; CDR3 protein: CASSLSHESLYGYTF; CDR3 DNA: TGTGCCAGCAGCTTAAGTCACGAGTCGTTATATGGCTACACCTTC
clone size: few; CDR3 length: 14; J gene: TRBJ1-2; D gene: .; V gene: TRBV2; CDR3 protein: CASRQGGTNYGYTF; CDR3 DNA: TGTGCCAGCAGACAGGGAGGGACCAACTATGGCTACACCTTC
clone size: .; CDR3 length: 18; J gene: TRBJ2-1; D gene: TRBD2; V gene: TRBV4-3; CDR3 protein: CASSQDWGTSRSYNEQFF; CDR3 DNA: TGCGCCAGCAGCCAAGATTGGGGGACTAGTAGGTCCTACAATGAGCAGTTCTTC
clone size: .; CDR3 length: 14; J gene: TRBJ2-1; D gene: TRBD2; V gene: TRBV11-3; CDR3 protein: CASSLDGTSREQFF; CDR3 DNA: TGTGCCAGCAGCTTAGATGGGACTAGCCGAGAGCAGTTCTTC
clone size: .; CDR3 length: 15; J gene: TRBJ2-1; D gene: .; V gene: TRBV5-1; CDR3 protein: CASSALPGPNNEQFF; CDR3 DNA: TGCGCCAGCAGCGCCTTGCCGGGGCCGAACAATGAGCAGTTCTTC
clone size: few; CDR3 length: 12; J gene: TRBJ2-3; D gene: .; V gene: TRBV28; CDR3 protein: CASSYRAYTQYF; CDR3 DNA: TGTGCCAGCAGTTACAGGGCCTATACGCAGTATTTT
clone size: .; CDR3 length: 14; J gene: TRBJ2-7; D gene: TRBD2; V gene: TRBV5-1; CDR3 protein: CASSSGTSGYEQYF; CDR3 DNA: TGCGCCAGCAGCTCCGGGACTAGTGGGTACGAGCAGTACTTC
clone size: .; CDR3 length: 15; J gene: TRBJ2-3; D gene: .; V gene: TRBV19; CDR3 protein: CASSMRGAGTDTQYF; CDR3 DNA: TGTGCCAGTAGTATGAGGGGGGCGGGCACAGATACGCAGTATTTT
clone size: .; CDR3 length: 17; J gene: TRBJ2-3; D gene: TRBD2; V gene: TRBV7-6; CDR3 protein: CASSTTASSGSTDTQYF; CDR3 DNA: TGTGCCAGCAGCACAACAGCATCTAGCGGGAGCACAGATACGCAGTATTTT
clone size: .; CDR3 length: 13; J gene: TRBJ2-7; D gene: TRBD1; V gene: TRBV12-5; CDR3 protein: CASGLRGPYEQYF; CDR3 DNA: TGTGCTAGTGGTTTGAGGGGGCCCTACGAGCAGTACTTC
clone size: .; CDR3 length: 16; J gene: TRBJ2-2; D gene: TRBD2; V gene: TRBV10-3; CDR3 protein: CAIRALAGGGTGELFF; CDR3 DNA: TGTGCCATCAGGGCTCTAGCGGGAGGAGGCACCGGGGAGCTGTTTTTT
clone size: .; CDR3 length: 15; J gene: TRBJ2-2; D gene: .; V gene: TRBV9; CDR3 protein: CASSPAGQNTGELFF; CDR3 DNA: TGTGCCAGCAGTCCGGCGGGACAGAATACCGGGGAGCTGTTTTTT
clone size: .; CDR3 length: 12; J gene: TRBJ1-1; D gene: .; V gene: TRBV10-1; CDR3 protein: CTKGLRGTEAFF; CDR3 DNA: TGCACCAAGGGTCTGAGGGGCACTGAAGCTTTCTTT
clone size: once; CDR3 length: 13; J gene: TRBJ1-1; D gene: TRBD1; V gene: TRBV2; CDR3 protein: CASSPQGTTEAFF; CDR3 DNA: TGTGCCAGCAGTCCACAGGGGACCACTGAAGCTTTCTTT
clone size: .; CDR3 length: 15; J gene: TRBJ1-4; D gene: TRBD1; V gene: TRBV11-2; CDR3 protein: CASSFQGATNEKLFF; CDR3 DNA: TGTGCCAGCAGCTTCCAGGGGGCAACTAATGAAAAACTGTTTTTT
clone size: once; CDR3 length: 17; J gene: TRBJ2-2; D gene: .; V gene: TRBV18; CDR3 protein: CASSPQGSGQNTGELFF; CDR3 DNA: TGTGCCAGCTCACCACAGGGAAGTGGCCAGAACACCGGGGAGCTGTTTTTT